This note documents a single TCR beta chain sequence. Its antigen remains undetermined. Per-nucleotide qualities are absent, and no much larger clonotype sits a single base away. The data originate from a study of identical twins (dated by TCRdb to the mid-2010s). For the study in its entirety: TCR alpha and beta repertoires from monozygotic twins, unrelated adults of various ages and cord blood were deep-sequenced to test whether fetal clonotypes persist. To rule out contamination, replicate twin experiments were performed at different times with different library preparation protocols.

Library prep was done by 5' RACE. TCRdb shows the sequencer as Illumina HiSeq 2000. A universal primer binding site was added through template switching, and the final cDNA carried a unique molecular identifier so that TCR cDNA molecules could be counted accurately. Specific primers in the conserved constant-segment region were used to synthesize first-strand cDNA for TCR alpha and beta chains. To control for contamination, every cDNA library was double barcoded, receiving both a SMART-Mk sample barcode and Illumina barcodes. TruSeq adapter sequences, together with Illumina sample barcodes, were added in two successive PCR steps. The TCR alpha and beta cDNA libraries were sequenced on the Illumina HiSeq platform using custom primers. The authors' analysis ran thus. Raw reads were processed with MiGEC to extract unique molecular identifiers, and MiXCR was used to determine CDR3 positions. Recombination models were inferred per individual with the repgenHMM and IGoR tools using an EM algorithm. Shared clonotypes were analyzed with the tcR package in R, and sharing was normalized by the product of cloneset sizes. Out-of-frame nonproductive sequences were analyzed to study raw recombination free of thymic and clonal selection effects. TCRdb reworked the public reads: Q25 trimming with fastp, MiXCR clone assembly, productive beta chains retained. Here each entry gathers all rows of one CDR3 protein and keeps the most common genes and DNA. These V and J calls derive from TCRdb rather than the authors' analysis. This sample comprises around 690,000 distinct CDR3 sequences, around 20% of them detected only once. Approximately 4.3% of the sample belongs to the ten largest clones.

Only healthy Caucasian donors were included. Three pairs of female monozygotic twins, all aged about 18 to 30 years, made up the twin cohort. Peripheral blood mononuclear cells were the source from which RNA for the TCR libraries was isolated. Overall results and qualifications from the work: The excess sharing between twins in beta out-of-frame sequences was weaker because fewer shared sequences reduced the signal-to-noise ratio. Abundant cord blood beta clonotypes carried fewer insertions; young adult naive repertoires showed a weaker similar trend, while memory repertoires showed none. Compared with coincidental sharing between unrelated individuals, an excess of low generation-probability sequences was observed among out-of-frame TCR alpha sequences shared between twins. Because the same donors could not be followed over many years, the conclusions relied on cross-sectional statistical analysis. In monozygotic twins, out-of-frame TCR alpha sharing was systematically underestimated by recombination models, although the models agreed with sharing between unrelated individuals. Invariant T cells such as MAIT and iNKT could partly confound zero-insertion analyses, though diverse VJ usage argued against this for most clonotypes.

CDR1 and CDR2 (SGHTA, FQGNSA) derive from the germline V gene. V is clipped by 5 bases and J by 0 bases, and the sequence between their germline boundaries is 13 bases long. The CDR3 covers 16 residues, taking in both the cysteine and the phenylalanine. Of all the DNA, just the CDR3 is kept, 48 bases in frame from base 1. This sample was shared with a second study, whose subject was T cells expressing NK-cell markers. As the second study states: In sorted CD3+CD56+NKG2C+, CD3+CD56+NKG2C- and CD3+CD56-NKG2C+ T-cell subsets from eight or nine donors, TCR beta-chain repertoires were profiled. Seven of the eight sequenced donors were HCMV-seropositive and one was HCMV-seronegative. To restrict sorting to alphabetaTCR-expressing T cells, an anti-gammadeltaTCR antibody was added in several experiments. In several donors, the dominant CD3+CD56+NKG2C+ clonotypes were among the top 10 CD8+ clonotypes and accounted for roughly 1.0-8% of CD8+ T cells. Those dominant clonotypes were again the most abundant among CD3+CD56-NKG2C+ cells in several donors, at roughly 25-60.1%. It remained unclear whether the expanded NKG2C-expressing T cell clones were specific for HCMV antigens. All eight donors whose samples were sequenced were randomly selected healthy volunteers, three of them men and five women. HCMV serostatus was determined by detecting HCMV-specific IgG in serum with a commercial ELISA kit. Bulk peripheral blood T-cell repertoires were additionally sequenced from unsorted PBMC for a handful of donors. Reads were demultiplexed and grouped by UMI with MIGEC, and clonotypes were assembled and quantified with MiTCR. To exclude erroneous sequences, any TCR cDNA sequence not supported by at least two reads was discarded. The tcR package was used for downstream repertoire analysis, and clonotypes were matched across fractions by CDR3 nucleotide sequence plus V segment. VDJmatch was used to annotate antigen specificity against VDJdb, with one amino acid substitution in CDR3 permitted.

The sequencing sample was made of PBMCs. The receptor was isolated from a woman aged 18-35 years in good health. The sequence joins TRBV7-2 to TRBJ1-4; the D segment could be TRBD1, given 5 matching bases. The sequence in DNA is TGTGCCAGCAGCCGACAGCCTAGTGCAACTAATGAAAAACTGTTTTTT. Translated, this gives CASSRQPSATNEKLFF.